Included here is one T cell receptor (beta chain) sequence, with context. What antigen it recognizes has not been identified. Per-nucleotide qualities are absent, and no much larger clonotype sits a single base away. From cysteine to phenylalanine, the CDR3 is 14 amino acids long. Solely the CDR3 DNA is kept, with 42 bases framed from the first base. CDR1 and CDR2 (SGHTA, FQGTGA) derive from the germline V gene. Germline trimming amounts to 4 bases on V and 11 bases on J, with 12 as the count of junction bases outside the gene matches. The sample belongs to a study of cytomegalovirus exposure and HLA in healthy donors (dated by TCRdb to about 2017). For context, the study as a whole: According to a later analysis, the 120 or so validation repertoires were produced on the same platform as the roughly 720 repertoires of the first cohort. High-throughput TCR immunosequencing, statistical association of individual TCRs with disease status, and machine learning were combined to predict cytomegalovirus infection status. The study was designed to test whether signatures of past pathogen exposure could be identified by cataloging public T cell receptors. Along with the roughly 710-subject first cohort, a separate validation cohort of approximately 110 different subjects was used. The paper's findings and limits, for the study overall: The authors suggested that the approach could potentially be extended to other disease states and immunological phenotypes. Subsequent analysis determined that TCRs grouped into clusters in the first cohort also showed a tendency toward co-occurrence across the 120 or so validation repertoires, and about 93% of cluster scores exceeded 0. While some public TCRs were present in many individuals, most TCR sequences turned up only very rarely across donors. The study gave a list of under 200 TCR beta chains associated with cytomegalovirus. A later analysis had no HLA typing for the validation cohort, so co-occurrence there was scored across all 110 or so repertoires. In both the original and validation cohorts, the classifier was reported to diagnose cytomegalovirus status with high specificity and sensitivity. In vitro tests confirmed that a few of the cytomegalovirus-associated TCR beta chains recognize cytomegalovirus antigens.

The library was produced with the immunoSEQ multiplex PCR assay. The original methods were these. To diagnose cytomegalovirus status from the catalog of TCR beta chain sequences, a statistical classification framework was built. In its TCRdb copy, this immuneACCESS table keeps in-frame sequences only and misses some clones. Where compared with another copy, unresolved V genes explain less than half of these, and the others have no known cause. The V and J calls and clone size come from that table; D and trimming were worked out from the DNA. The sample yields more than 45,000 clones; roughly 90% were counted once. The biggest ten clones account for roughly 2.3% of the sample. Donors formed part of the validation cohort, which comprised 120 subjects and was distinct from the first cohort of under 850 subjects.

Sequenced input: PBMCs. The chain couples TRBV7-3 to TRBJ1-1, with TRBD1 matching 8 junction bases. The TCR comes from a woman aged 25-40 years in good health and CMV-seronegative. The encoded CDR3 is CASSSSTSRGRAFF. The nucleotide sequence is given as TGTGCCAGCAGCTCATCTACATCCAGGGGGCGGGCTTTCTTT.